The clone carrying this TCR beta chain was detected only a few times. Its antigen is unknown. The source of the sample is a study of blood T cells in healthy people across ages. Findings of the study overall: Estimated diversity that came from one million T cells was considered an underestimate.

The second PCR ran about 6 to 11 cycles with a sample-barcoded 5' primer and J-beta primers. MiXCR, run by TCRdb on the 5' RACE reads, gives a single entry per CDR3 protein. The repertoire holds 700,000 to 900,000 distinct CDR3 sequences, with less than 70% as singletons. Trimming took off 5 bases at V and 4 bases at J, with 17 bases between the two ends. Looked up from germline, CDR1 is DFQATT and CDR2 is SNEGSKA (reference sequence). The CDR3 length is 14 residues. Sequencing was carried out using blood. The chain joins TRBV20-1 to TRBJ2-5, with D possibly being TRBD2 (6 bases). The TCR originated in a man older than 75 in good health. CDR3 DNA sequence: TGCAGTGCTGACGGGGACTTAGCGACAGAGACCCAGTACTTC. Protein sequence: CSADGDLATETQYF.